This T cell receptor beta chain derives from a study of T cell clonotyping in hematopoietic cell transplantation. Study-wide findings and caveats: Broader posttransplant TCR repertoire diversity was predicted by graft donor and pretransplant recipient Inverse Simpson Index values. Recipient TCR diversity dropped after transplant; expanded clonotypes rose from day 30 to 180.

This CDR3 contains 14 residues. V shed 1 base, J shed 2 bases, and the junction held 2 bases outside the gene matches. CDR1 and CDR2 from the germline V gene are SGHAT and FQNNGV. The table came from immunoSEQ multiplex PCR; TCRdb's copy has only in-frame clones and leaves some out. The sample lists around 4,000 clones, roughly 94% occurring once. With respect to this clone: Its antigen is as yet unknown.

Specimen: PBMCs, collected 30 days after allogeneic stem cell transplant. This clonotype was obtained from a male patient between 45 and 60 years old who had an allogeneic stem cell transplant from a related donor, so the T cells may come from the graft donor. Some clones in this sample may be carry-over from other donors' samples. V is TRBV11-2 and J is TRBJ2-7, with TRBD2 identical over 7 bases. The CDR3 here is CASSLARGAYEQYF. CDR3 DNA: TGTGCCAGCAGCTTAGCTCGGGGGGCCTACGAGCAGTACTTC.